This TCR beta chain originates from a study of T cell repertoires in cytomegalovirus infection. Study at large: Based on public TCR beta signatures, there were indications of CMV infection and of a matching HLA type.

TCRdb re-analysed the reads in MiXCR, keeping a single row per CDR3 protein. The sample holds some 110,000 distinct CDR3 sequences, approximately 30% seen once. The CDR3 totals 14 residues. Looked up from germline, CDR1 is MNHEY and CDR2 is SVGEGT. V gave up 1 base and J gave up 3 bases, with 8 bases separating them. This clonotype was seen a few times. Its target is not known. Study-level results: CMV-specific TCR beta clonotypes restricted by HLA-C were the ones dominating the ex vivo response. Identification of carriers of CMV plus the relevant HLA was performed using cumulative public TCR beta family frequency.

The clonotype was recovered from a human donor in good health (CMV status not recorded). Some clones in this sample may be carry-over from other donors' samples. The chain uses TRBV6-2 or TRBV6-3 and TRBJ2-3; no firm D call. This specimen was CD8+ T cells from cultured PBMCs, taken from culture after CMV antigen stimulation. The CDR3 nucleotides read TGTGCCAGCAGTTACTTGCTGGGGACAGATACGCAGTATTTT. Its translation is CASSYLLGTDTQYF.